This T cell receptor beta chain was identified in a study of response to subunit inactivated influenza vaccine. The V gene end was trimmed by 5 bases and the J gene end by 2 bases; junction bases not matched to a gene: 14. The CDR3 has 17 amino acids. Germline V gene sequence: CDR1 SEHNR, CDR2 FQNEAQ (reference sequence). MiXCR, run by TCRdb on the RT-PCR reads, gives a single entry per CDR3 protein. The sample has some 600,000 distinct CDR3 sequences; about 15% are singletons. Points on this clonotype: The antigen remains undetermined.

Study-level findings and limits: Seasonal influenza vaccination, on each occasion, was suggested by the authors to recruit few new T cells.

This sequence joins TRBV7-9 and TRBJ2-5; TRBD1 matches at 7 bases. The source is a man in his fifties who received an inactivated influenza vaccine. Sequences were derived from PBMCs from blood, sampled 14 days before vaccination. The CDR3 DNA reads TGTGCCAGCAGCCTTAAATCAGGGGGTGGGATTCAAGAGACCCAGTACTTC. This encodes CASSLKSGGGIQETQYF.